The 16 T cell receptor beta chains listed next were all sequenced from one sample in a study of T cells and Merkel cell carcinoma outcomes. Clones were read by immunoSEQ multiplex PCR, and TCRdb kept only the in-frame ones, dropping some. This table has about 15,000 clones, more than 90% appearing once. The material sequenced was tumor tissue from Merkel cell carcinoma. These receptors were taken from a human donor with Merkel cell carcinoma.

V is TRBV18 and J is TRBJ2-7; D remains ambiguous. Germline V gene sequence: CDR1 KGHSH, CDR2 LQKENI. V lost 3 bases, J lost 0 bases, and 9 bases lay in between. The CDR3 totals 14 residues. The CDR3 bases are TGTGCCAGCTCACCGGCAGGCAGCTCCTACGAGCAGTACTTC. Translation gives CASSPAGSSYEQYF.

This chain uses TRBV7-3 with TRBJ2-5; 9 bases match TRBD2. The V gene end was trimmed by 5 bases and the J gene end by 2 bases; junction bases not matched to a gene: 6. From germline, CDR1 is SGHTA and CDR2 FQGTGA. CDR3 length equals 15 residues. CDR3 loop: CASSLGLAPQETQYF. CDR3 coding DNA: TGTGCCAGCAGCCTAGGACTAGCGCCTCAAGAGACCCAGTACTTC. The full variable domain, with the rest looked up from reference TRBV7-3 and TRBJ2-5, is GAGVSQTPSNKVTEKGKYVELRCDPISGHTALYWYRQSLGQGPEFLIYFQGTGAADDSGLPNDRFFAVRPEGSVSTLKIQRTERGDSAVYLCASSLGLAPQETQYFGPGTRLLVL.

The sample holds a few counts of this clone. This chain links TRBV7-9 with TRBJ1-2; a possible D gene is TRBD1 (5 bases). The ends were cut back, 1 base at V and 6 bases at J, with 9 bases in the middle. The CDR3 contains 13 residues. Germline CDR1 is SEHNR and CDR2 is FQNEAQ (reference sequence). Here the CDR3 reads CASSLGGLDGYTF. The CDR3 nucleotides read TGTGCCAGCAGCTTAGGGGGGTTGGATGGCTACACCTTC.

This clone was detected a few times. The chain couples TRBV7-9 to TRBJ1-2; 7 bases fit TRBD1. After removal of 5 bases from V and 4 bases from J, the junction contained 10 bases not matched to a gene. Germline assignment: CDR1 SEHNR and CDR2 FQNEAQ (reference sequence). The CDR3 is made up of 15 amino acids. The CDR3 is CASSPSEGAIYGYTF. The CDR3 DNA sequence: TGTGCCAGCAGCCCCAGCGAGGGGGCCATCTATGGCTACACCTTC.

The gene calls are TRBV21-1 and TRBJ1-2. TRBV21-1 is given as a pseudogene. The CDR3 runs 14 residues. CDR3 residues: CATNGGGANYGYTF. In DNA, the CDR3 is TGTGCCACCAACGGCGGAGGGGCGAACTATGGCTACACCTTC.

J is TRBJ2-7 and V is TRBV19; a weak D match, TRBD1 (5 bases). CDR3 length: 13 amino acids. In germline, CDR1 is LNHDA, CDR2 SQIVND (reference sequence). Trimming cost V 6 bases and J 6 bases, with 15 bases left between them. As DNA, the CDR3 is TGTGCCAGTAGCACGCAGGGTTCGGGCGAGCAGTACTTC. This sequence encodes CASSTQGSGEQYF.

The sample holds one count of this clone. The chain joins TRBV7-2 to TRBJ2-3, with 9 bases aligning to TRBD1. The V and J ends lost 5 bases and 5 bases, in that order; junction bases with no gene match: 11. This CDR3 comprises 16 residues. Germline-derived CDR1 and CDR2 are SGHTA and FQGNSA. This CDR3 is CASSARGRTGVDTQYF. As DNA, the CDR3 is TGTGCCAGCAGCGCTAGGGGGAGGACAGGGGTAGATACGCAGTATTTT. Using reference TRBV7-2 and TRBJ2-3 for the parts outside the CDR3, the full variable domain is GAGVSQSPSNKVTEKGKDVELRCDPISGHTALYWYRQSLGQGLEFLIYFQGNSAPDKSGLPSDRFSAERTGGSVSTLTIQRTQQEDSAVYLCASSARGRTGVDTQYFGPGTRLTVL.

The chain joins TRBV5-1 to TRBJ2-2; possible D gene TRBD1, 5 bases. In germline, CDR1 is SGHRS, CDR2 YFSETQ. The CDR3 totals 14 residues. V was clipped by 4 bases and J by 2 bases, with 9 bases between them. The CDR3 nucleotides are TGCGCCAGCAGCCCGGACACTAACACCGGGGAGCTGTTTTTT. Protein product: CASSPDTNTGELFF.

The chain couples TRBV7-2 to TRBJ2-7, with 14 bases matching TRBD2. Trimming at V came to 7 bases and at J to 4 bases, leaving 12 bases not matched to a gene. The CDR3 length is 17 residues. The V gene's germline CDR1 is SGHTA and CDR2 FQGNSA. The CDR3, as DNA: TGTGCCAGCAACTTTACCGGGACTAGCGGGAGCTGGTACGAGCAGTACTTC. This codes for CASNFTGTSGSWYEQYF.

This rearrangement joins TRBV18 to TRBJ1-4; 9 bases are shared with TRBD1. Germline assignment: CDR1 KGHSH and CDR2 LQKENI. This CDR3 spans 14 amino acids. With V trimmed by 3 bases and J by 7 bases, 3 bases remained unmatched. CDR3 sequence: CASSPTGGPEKLFF. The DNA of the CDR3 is TGTGCCAGCTCACCGACAGGGGGACCTGAAAAACTGTTTTTT.

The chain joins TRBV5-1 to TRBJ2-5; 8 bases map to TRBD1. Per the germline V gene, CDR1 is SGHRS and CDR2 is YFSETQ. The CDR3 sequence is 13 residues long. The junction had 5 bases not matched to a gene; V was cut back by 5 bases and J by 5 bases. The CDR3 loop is CASRSGGQETQYF. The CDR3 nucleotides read TGCGCCAGCAGATCAGGGGGCCAGGAGACCCAGTACTTC.

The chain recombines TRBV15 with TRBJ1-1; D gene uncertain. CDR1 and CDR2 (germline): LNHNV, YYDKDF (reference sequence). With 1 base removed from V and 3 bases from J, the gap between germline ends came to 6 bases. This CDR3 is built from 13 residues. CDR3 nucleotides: TGTGCCACCAGCAGAGCTTGGGACACTGAAGCTTTCTTT. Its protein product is CATSRAWDTEAFF.

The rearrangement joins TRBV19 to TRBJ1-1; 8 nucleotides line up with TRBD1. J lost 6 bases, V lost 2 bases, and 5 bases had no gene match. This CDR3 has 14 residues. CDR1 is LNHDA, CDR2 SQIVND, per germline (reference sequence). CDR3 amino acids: CASSISRGRSEAFF. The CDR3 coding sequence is TGTGCCAGTAGTATAAGCAGGGGGCGGTCTGAAGCTTTCTTT. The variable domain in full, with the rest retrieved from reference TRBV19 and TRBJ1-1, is DGGITQSPKYLFRKEGQNVTLSCEQNLNHDAMYWYRQDPGQGLRLIYYSQIVNDFQKGDIAEGYSVSREKKESFPLTVTSAQKNPTAFYLCASSISRGRSEAFFGQGTRLTVV.

CDR3 in DNA: TGTGCCATCAGTGAGTGGGACAGCTATGGCTACACCTTC. This encodes CAISEWDSYGYTF. This rearrangement joins TRBV10-3 to TRBJ1-2; TRBD1 matches at 7 bases. Trimming cost V 1 base and J 4 bases; bases outside gene matches: 0. Germline V CDR1 and CDR2: ENHRY, SYGVKD. This CDR3 is 13 amino acids long.

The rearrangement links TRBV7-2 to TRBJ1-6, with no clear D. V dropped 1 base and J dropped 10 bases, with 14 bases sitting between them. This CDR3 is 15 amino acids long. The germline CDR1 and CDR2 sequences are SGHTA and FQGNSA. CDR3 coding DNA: TGTGCCAGCAGCTTAGGAGTGGTCGGGCGATCACCCCTCCACTTT. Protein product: CASSLGVVGRSPLHF. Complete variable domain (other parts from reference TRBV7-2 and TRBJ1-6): GAGVSQSPSNKVTEKGKDVELRCDPISGHTALYWYRQSLGQGLEFLIYFQGNSAPDKSGLPSDRFSAERTGGSVSTLTIQRTQQEDSAVYLCASSLGVVGRSPLHFGNGTRLTVT.

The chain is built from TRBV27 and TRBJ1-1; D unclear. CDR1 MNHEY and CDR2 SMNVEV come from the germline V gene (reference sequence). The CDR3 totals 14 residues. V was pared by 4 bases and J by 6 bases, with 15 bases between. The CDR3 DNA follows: TGTGCCAGCAGTTCGCTTTCCCCAGTCCCTGAAGCTTTCTTT. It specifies CASSSLSPVPEAFF.